These T cell receptor beta chains were read from a single sample in a study of regulatory T cells in long-lasting Graves disease. A single record per CDR3 protein comes from TCRdb applying MiXCR to the multiplex PCR reads. The sample shows under 800,000 distinct CDR3 sequences, approximately 15% of them seen only once. Another study also made use of these data, one on T cells in Graves' hyperthyroidism and ophthalmopathy.

Here the sequenced sample was peripheral blood mononuclear cells (PBMCs), taken at new diagnosis, from a patient treated with antithyroid drugs. These receptors came from a woman in her 30s with Graves disease. CDR3s include the opening cysteine and the closing phenylalanine or tryptophan. Fields, in order: clone size, J gene, V gene, CDR3 protein. Only some rows state a clone size, as once, few, many or a class for expanded clones.

size: .; J: TRBJ2-7; V: TRBV29-1; CDR3: CSVDSSYEQYF
size: many; J: TRBJ2-3; V: TRBV20-1; CDR3: CSARIWASGSTDTQYF
size: many; J: TRBJ1-2; V: TRBV10-3; CDR3: CAISESPLLANYGYTF
size: many; J: TRBJ2-5; V: TRBV29-1; CDR3: CSVTRQGKAETQYF
size: .; J: TRBJ2-6; V: TRBV7-7; CDR3: CASSIGPYGANVLTF
size: .; J: TRBJ2-1; V: TRBV6-5; CDR3: CASSYSMASGGNEQFF
size: many; J: TRBJ1-2; V: TRBV20-1; CDR3: CSARDTFNYGYTF
size: .; J: TRBJ2-5; V: TRBV9; CDR3: CASSVGPAEETQYF
size: many; J: TRBJ2-7; V: TRBV20-1; CDR3: CSASGTSATYEQYF
size: many; J: TRBJ2-7; V: TRBV6-1; CDR3: CASSEATRELHEQYF
size: many; J: TRBJ1-1; V: TRBV12-3/TRBV12-4; CDR3: CASSPQVNSNTEAFF
size: many; J: TRBJ2-7; V: TRBV12-3/TRBV12-4; CDR3: CASSFRTGAYEQYF
size: .; J: TRBJ2-5; V: TRBV30; CDR3: CAWSVRSETQYF
size: .; J: TRBJ1-4; V: TRBV28; CDR3: CASSLFGKLFF
size: .; J: TRBJ1-1; V: TRBV2; CDR3: CAGSEIKTGGRAFF
size: few; J: TRBJ2-2; V: TRBV2; CDR3: CASSAGPPDTGELFF
size: many; J: TRBJ2-7; V: TRBV18; CDR3: CASSPVIGQFYEQYF
size: .; J: TRBJ1-2; V: TRBV19; CDR3: CASRYSSGTAILDGYTF
size: .; J: TRBJ2-1; V: TRBV7-8; CDR3: CASSLGGLGTRTGSEQFF
size: .; J: TRBJ2-3; V: TRBV5-1; CDR3: CASSLAASSTDTQYF
size: many; J: TRBJ2-7; V: TRBV27; CDR3: CASSWSPTTAGYEQYF
size: few; J: TRBJ2-7; V: TRBV6-5; CDR3: CASSYLNEQYF
size: .; J: TRBJ2-2; V: TRBV6-2/TRBV6-3; CDR3: CASSRSVANTGELFF
size: .; J: TRBJ1-6; V: TRBV6-1; CDR3: CASSAGTGYSPLHF
size: many; J: TRBJ2-7; V: TRBV11-2; CDR3: CASSYQTGYEQYF
size: many; J: TRBJ1-2; V: TRBV28; CDR3: CASQGMRYGYTF
size: many; J: TRBJ2-7; V: TRBV20-1; CDR3: CSATISGRGYEQYF
size: many; J: TRBJ1-1; V: TRBV27; CDR3: CASSAIRVSAEAFF
size: few; J: TRBJ1-5; V: TRBV20-1; CDR3: CSAAGERNQPQHF
size: .; J: TRBJ1-1; V: TRBV6-2/TRBV6-3; CDR3: CASSEALGAYTEAFF
size: few; J: TRBJ1-4; V: TRBV5-1; CDR3: CASSFDGQMNEKLFF